These T cell receptor beta chains were read from a single sample in a study of blood T cell repertoires in COVID-19. TCRdb's table, derived via immunoSEQ multiplex PCR, lists solely in-frame clones and lacks some. The profile shows roughly 260,000 clones, 70% to 90% of them singletons. Material for sequencing was peripheral blood. The source is a woman in her fifties or sixties with acute or convalescent COVID-19. CDR3s include the opening cysteine and the closing phenylalanine or tryptophan. The order of the fields is CDR3 protein, CDR3 DNA, clone size, J gene, V gene, D gene. D genes are given only for firm matches. Some rows have no size entry. The others give once, few or many, or a class for an expanded clone.

cdr3_aa: CASSGVSSDEQYF
cdr3_nt: TGTGCCAGCAGTGGGGTTAGCAGCGACGAGCAGTACTTC
clone_size: .
j_call: TRBJ2-7
v_call: TRBV2
d_call: .

cdr3_aa: CASSYSGQGPNYEQYF
cdr3_nt: TGTGCCAGCAGTTACTCGGGTCAGGGTCCCAACTACGAGCAGTACTTC
clone_size: .
j_call: TRBJ2-7
v_call: TRBV6-6
d_call: .

cdr3_aa: CASSPAGTGNSPLHF
cdr3_nt: TGTGCCAGCTCACCAGCGGGGACGGGAAATTCACCCCTCCACTTT
clone_size: once
j_call: TRBJ1-6
v_call: TRBV18
d_call: .

cdr3_aa: CASSGRLAGAYEQFF
cdr3_nt: TGTGCCAGCAGTGGCAGACTAGCGGGAGCATATGAGCAGTTCTTC
clone_size: .
j_call: TRBJ2-1
v_call: TRBV25-1
d_call: TRBD2

cdr3_aa: CASSYLLAGVGYEQFF
cdr3_nt: TGTGCCAGCAGTTACTTACTAGCGGGAGTTGGGTATGAGCAGTTCTTC
clone_size: once
j_call: TRBJ2-1
v_call: TRBV6-5
d_call: TRBD2

cdr3_aa: CASSQGHPTDTQYF
cdr3_nt: TGTGCCAGCAGCCAGGGACACCCCACAGATACGCAGTATTTT
clone_size: .
j_call: TRBJ2-3
v_call: TRBV9
d_call: .

cdr3_aa: CSPRQGGEAFF
cdr3_nt: TGCAGTCCTCGACAGGGAGGTGAAGCTTTCTTT
clone_size: .
j_call: TRBJ1-1
v_call: TRBV20-1
d_call: TRBD1

cdr3_aa: CATSEPGQGLYNEQFF
cdr3_nt: TGTGCCACCAGTGAACCGGGACAGGGCCTATACAATGAGCAGTTCTTC
clone_size: once
j_call: TRBJ2-1
v_call: TRBV24-1
d_call: TRBD1

cdr3_aa: CASSAQGGYGYTF
cdr3_nt: TGTGCCAGCAGCGCCCAGGGGGGCTATGGCTACACCTTC
clone_size: .
j_call: TRBJ1-2
v_call: TRBV9
d_call: TRBD1

cdr3_aa: CASSSQGNQPQHF
cdr3_nt: TGTGCCAGCAGTTCTCAGGGCAATCAGCCCCAGCATTTT
clone_size: .
j_call: TRBJ1-5
v_call: TRBV6-5
d_call: .

cdr3_aa: CASSFDTSGNYEQYF
cdr3_nt: TGTGCCAGCAGCTTCGATACCTCAGGGAACTACGAGCAGTACTTC
clone_size: .
j_call: TRBJ2-7
v_call: TRBV7-2
d_call: .

cdr3_aa: CASSQDSPGRGNEQFF
cdr3_nt: TGTGCCAGCAGCCAAGACTCGCCAGGACGGGGCAATGAGCAGTTCTTC
clone_size: once
j_call: TRBJ2-1
v_call: TRBV4-2
d_call: .

cdr3_aa: CASSLSTGGFADTQYF
cdr3_nt: TGTGCCAGCAGCCTATCAACAGGGGGATTCGCAGATACGCAGTATTTT
clone_size: .
j_call: TRBJ2-3
v_call: TRBV7-3
d_call: TRBD1

cdr3_aa: CASSLHGSGANVLTF
cdr3_nt: TGTGCCAGCAGCTTACACGGGTCTGGGGCCAACGTCCTGACTTTC
clone_size: .
j_call: TRBJ2-6
v_call: TRBV7-3
d_call: .

cdr3_aa: CASSLPGLASEPDTQYF
cdr3_nt: TGTGCCAGCAGCTTGCCAGGACTAGCGTCTGAGCCAGATACGCAGTATTTT
clone_size: .
j_call: TRBJ2-3
v_call: TRBV5-6
d_call: TRBD2

cdr3_aa: CASTPGTSVNIQYF
cdr3_nt: TGTGCCAGCACCCCGGGGACTAGCGTAAACATTCAGTACTTC
clone_size: .
j_call: TRBJ2-4
v_call: TRBV28
d_call: TRBD2

cdr3_aa: CASSLGSGVNQPQHF
cdr3_nt: TGCGCCAGCAGCTTGGGGTCAGGGGTCAATCAGCCCCAGCATTTT
clone_size: .
j_call: TRBJ1-5
v_call: TRBV5-1
d_call: .

cdr3_aa: CASSIIQADNQPQHF
cdr3_nt: TGTGCCAGTAGTATTATACAGGCCGATAATCAGCCCCAGCATTTT
clone_size: .
j_call: TRBJ1-5
v_call: TRBV19
d_call: .

cdr3_aa: CASSKDRPSSKKLFF
cdr3_nt: TGTGCCAGCAGCAAAGACAGGCCCTCGAGCAAAAAACTGTTTTTT
clone_size: once
j_call: TRBJ1-4
v_call: TRBV21-1
d_call: .

cdr3_aa: CASSEQPSVNEQFF
cdr3_nt: TGTGCCAGCAGCGAACAACCTAGCGTGAATGAGCAGTTCTTC
clone_size: .
j_call: TRBJ2-1
v_call: TRBV2
d_call: .

cdr3_aa: CASIAGVTEAFF
cdr3_nt: TGTGCCAGCATTGCAGGGGTCACTGAAGCTTTCTTT
clone_size: .
j_call: TRBJ1-1
v_call: TRBV6-5
d_call: .

cdr3_aa: CASSQGQGVGNTIYF
cdr3_nt: TGTGCCAGCAGCCAGGGACAGGGCGTTGGAAACACCATATATTTT
clone_size: .
j_call: TRBJ1-3
v_call: TRBV7-9
d_call: TRBD1

cdr3_aa: CASSLGDRMNTEAFF
cdr3_nt: TGTGCCAGCAGCTTAGGGGACAGGATGAACACTGAAGCTTTCTTT
clone_size: few
j_call: TRBJ1-1
v_call: TRBV7-3
d_call: TRBD1

cdr3_aa: CASRRDPGLAKNIQYF
cdr3_nt: TGTGCCAGCAGGAGGGATCCGGGACTAGCCAAAAACATTCAGTACTTC
clone_size: once
j_call: TRBJ2-4
v_call: TRBV28
d_call: .

cdr3_aa: CATSRGSGRTSTDTQYF
cdr3_nt: TGTGCCACCAGCAGGGGCAGCGGGAGGACTAGCACAGATACGCAGTATTTT
clone_size: .
j_call: TRBJ2-3
v_call: TRBV15
d_call: TRBD2

cdr3_aa: CASSATGHPDGELFF
cdr3_nt: TGTGCCAGCAGCGCGACAGGGCACCCAGACGGGGAGCTGTTTTTT
clone_size: .
j_call: TRBJ2-2
v_call: TRBV5-6
d_call: TRBD1

cdr3_aa: CASSSLTGANEKLFF
cdr3_nt: TGCGCCAGCAGCTCTTTGACAGGGGCTAATGAAAAACTGTTTTTT
clone_size: .
j_call: TRBJ1-4
v_call: TRBV5-1
d_call: TRBD1

cdr3_aa: CASSLTGGSNQPQHF
cdr3_nt: TGCGCCAGCAGCTTAACAGGGGGGAGCAATCAGCCCCAGCATTTT
clone_size: .
j_call: TRBJ1-5
v_call: TRBV5-1
d_call: TRBD1

cdr3_aa: CASSLTTSGRGTDTQYF
cdr3_nt: TGCGCCAGCAGCCTAACGACTAGCGGGAGGGGCACAGATACGCAGTATTTT
clone_size: .
j_call: TRBJ2-3
v_call: TRBV5-1
d_call: TRBD2

cdr3_aa: CASSFIGTGDYNEQFF
cdr3_nt: TGCGCCAGCAGCTTCATTGGGACAGGCGACTACAATGAGCAGTTCTTC
clone_size: .
j_call: TRBJ2-1
v_call: TRBV5-1
d_call: TRBD1

cdr3_aa: CASSQTVNTEAFF
cdr3_nt: TGTGCCAGCAGCCAAACAGTAAACACTGAAGCTTTCTTT
clone_size: .
j_call: TRBJ1-1
v_call: TRBV14
d_call: .

cdr3_aa: CAWIQWRGDSGANVLTF
cdr3_nt: TGTGCCTGGATCCAGTGGCGGGGCGACTCTGGGGCCAACGTCCTGACTTTC
clone_size: .
j_call: TRBJ2-6
v_call: TRBV30
d_call: .

cdr3_aa: CASSLMPPGDGELFF
cdr3_nt: TGTGCCAGCAGCCTTATGCCTCCCGGAGACGGGGAGCTGTTTTTT
clone_size: few
j_call: TRBJ2-2
v_call: TRBV13
d_call: .

cdr3_aa: CASSQEHGQFNQPQHF
cdr3_nt: TGCGCCAGCAGCCAAGAGCACGGACAGTTCAATCAGCCCCAGCATTTT
clone_size: .
j_call: TRBJ1-5
v_call: TRBV4-3
d_call: .

cdr3_aa: CASSQDIRGNQPQHF
cdr3_nt: TGTGCCAGCAGCCAAGATATCAGGGGCAATCAGCCCCAGCATTTT
clone_size: few
j_call: TRBJ1-5
v_call: TRBV3-1/TRBV3-2
d_call: .

cdr3_aa: CASSRQVEGKNEKLFF
cdr3_nt: TGTGCCAGCAGCAGACAGGTGGAAGGGAAGAATGAAAAACTGTTTTTT
clone_size: .
j_call: TRBJ1-4
v_call: TRBV9
d_call: .

cdr3_aa: CASSVVWGAGANVLTF
cdr3_nt: TGTGCCAGCAGCGTAGTTTGGGGGGCTGGGGCCAACGTCCTGACTTTC
clone_size: .
j_call: TRBJ2-6
v_call: TRBV9
d_call: .